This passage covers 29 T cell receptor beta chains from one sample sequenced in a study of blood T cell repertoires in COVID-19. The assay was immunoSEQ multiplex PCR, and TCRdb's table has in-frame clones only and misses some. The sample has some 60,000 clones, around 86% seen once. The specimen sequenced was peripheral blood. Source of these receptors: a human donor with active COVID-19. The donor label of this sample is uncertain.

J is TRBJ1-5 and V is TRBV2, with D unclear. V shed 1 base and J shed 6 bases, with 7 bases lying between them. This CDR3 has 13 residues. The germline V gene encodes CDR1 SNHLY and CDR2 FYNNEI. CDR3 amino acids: CASSEGRGQPQHF. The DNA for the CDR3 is TGTGCCAGCAGTGAAGGACGGGGTCAGCCCCAGCATTTT.

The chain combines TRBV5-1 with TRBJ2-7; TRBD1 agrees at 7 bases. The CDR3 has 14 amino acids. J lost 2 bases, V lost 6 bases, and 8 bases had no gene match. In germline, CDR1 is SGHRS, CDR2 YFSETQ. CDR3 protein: CASTSGQSTYEQYF. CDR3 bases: TGCGCCAGCACCTCGGGACAGTCAACCTACGAGCAGTACTTC.

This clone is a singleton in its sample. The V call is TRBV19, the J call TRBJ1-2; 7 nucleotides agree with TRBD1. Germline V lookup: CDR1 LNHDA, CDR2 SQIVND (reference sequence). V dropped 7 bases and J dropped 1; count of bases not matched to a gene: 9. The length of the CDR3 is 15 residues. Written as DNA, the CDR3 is TGTGCCAGTACCCGGGACAGTACTAATAACTATGGCTACACCTTC. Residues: CASTRDSTNNYGYTF.

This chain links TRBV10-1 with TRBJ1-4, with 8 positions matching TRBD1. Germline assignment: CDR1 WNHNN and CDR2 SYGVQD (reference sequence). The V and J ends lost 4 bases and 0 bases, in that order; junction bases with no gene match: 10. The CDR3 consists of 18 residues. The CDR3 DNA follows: TGCGCCAGCAGTGTTAACTCAACAGGGGGGGCAACTAATGAAAAACTGTTTTTT. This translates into CASSVNSTGGATNEKLFF.

CDR3 region: CASSRGNSDSPLHF. In nucleotides, the CDR3 is TGCGCCAGCAGTCGGGGAAACAGTGATTCACCCCTCCACTTT. The V call is TRBV5-1, the J call TRBJ1-6; D remains ambiguous. Germline assignment: CDR1 SGHRS and CDR2 YFSETQ. V dropped 5 bases and J dropped 8 bases, with 14 bases sitting between them. The CDR3 is made up of 14 amino acids.

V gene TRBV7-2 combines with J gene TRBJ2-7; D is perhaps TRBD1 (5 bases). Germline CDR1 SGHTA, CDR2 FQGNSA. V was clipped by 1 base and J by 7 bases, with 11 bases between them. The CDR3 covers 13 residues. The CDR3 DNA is TGTGCCAGCAGCTTAGGGGGCCTCCAAGAGCAGTACTTC. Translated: CASSLGGLQEQYF. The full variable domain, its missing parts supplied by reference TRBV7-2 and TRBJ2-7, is GAGVSQSPSNKVTEKGKDVELRCDPISGHTALYWYRQSLGQGLEFLIYFQGNSAPDKSGLPSDRFSAERTGGSVSTLTIQRTQQEDSAVYLCASSLGGLQEQYFGPGTRLTVT.

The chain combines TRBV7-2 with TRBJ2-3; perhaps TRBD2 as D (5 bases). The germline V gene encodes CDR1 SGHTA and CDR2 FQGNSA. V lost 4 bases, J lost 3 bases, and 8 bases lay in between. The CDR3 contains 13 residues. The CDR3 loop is CASSSTGTDTQYF. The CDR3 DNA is TGTGCCAGCAGCTCAACGGGAACAGATACGCAGTATTTT.

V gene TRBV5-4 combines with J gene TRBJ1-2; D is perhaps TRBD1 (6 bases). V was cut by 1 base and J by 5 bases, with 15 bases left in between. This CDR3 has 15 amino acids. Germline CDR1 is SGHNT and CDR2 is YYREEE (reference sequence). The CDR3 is CASSLPGGRDYGYTF. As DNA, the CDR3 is TGTGCCAGCAGCTTGCCGGGGGGCCGAGATTATGGCTACACCTTC.

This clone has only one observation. CDR3 sequence (DNA): TGTGCCAGCAGCCCATGGGACAGCTCCTACGAGCAGTACTTC. This codes for CASSPWDSSYEQYF. The chain combines TRBV27 with TRBJ2-7; 7 bases match TRBD1. The length of the CDR3 is 14 residues. Germline-derived CDR1 and CDR2 are MNHEY and SMNVEV (reference sequence). Trimming cost V 6 bases and J 0 bases; bases outside gene matches: 5.

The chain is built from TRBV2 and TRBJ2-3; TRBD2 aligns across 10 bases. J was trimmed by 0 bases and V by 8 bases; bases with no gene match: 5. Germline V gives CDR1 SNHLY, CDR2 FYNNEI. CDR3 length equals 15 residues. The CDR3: CASRKTSGSTDTQYF. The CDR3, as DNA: TGTGCCAGCCGGAAGACTAGCGGGAGCACAGATACGCAGTATTTT.

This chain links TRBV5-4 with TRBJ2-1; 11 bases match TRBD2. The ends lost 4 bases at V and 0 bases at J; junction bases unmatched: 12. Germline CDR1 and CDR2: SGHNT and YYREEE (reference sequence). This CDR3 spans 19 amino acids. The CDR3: CASSQWGLAGGVSYNEQFF. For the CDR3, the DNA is TGTGCCAGCAGCCAATGGGGGCTAGCGGGAGGCGTCTCCTACAATGAGCAGTTCTTC.

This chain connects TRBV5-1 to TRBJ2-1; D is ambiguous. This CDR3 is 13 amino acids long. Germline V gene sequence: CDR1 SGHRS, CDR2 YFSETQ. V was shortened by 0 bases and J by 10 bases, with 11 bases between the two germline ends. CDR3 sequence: CASSLAAQAEQFF. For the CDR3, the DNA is TGCGCCAGCAGCTTGGCCGCGCAGGCCGAGCAGTTCTTC.

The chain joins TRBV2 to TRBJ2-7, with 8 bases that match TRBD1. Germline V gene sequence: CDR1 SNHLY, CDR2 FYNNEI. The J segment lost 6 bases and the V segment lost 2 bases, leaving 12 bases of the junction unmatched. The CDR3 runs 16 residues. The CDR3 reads CASSERKTGDHPEQYF. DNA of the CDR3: TGTGCCAGCAGTGAACGAAAGACAGGGGATCATCCCGAGCAGTACTTC.

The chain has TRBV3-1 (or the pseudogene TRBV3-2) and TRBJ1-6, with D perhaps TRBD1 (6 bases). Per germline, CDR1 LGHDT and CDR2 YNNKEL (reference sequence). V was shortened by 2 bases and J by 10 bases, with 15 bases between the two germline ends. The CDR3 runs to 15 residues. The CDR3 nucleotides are TGTGCCAGCAGCCAATTTTCTCAGGGGCAATCACCCCTCCACTTT. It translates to CASSQFSQGQSPLHF.

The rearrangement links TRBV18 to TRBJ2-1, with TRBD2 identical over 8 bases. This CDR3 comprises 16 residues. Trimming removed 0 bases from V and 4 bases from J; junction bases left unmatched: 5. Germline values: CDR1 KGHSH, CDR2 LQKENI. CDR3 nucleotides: TGTGCCAGCTCACCACCTGCGGGGGGAAAATACAATGAGCAGTTCTTC. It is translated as CASSPPAGGKYNEQFF.

The CDR3 DNA reads TGCGCCAGCAGCTTGGAGCAGGGCCAAACTGAAGCTTTCTTT. Protein sequence: CASSLEQGQTEAFF. The chain recombines TRBV5-1 with TRBJ1-1; weak D call: TRBD1 (5 bases). This CDR3 comprises 14 residues. Germline V gene lookup returns CDR1 SGHRS and CDR2 YFSETQ. Trimming took 0 bases from V and 5 from J, leaving 11 bases between them.

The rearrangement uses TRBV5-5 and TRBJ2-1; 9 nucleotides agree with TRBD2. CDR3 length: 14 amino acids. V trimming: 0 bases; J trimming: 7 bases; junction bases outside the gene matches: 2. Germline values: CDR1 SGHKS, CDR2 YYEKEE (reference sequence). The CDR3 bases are TGTGCCAGCAGCTTGGAGGGACTAGCTAATGAGCAGTTCTTC. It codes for CASSLEGLANEQFF. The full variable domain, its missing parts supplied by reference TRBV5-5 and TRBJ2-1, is DAGVTQSPTHLIKTRGQQVTLRCSPISGHKSVSWYQQVLGQGPQFIFQYYEKEERGRGNFPDRFSARQFPNYSSELNVNALLLGDSALYLCASSLEGLANEQFFGPGTRLTVL.

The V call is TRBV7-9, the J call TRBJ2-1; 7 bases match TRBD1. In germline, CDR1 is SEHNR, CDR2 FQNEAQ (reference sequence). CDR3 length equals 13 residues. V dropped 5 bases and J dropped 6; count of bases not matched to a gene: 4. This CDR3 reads CASSQTGPNEQFF. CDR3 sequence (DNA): TGTGCCAGCAGCCAGACAGGGCCCAATGAGCAGTTCTTC. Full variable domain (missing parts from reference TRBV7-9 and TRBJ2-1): DTGVSQNPRHKITKRGQNVTFRCDPISEHNRLYWYRQTLGQGPEFLTYFQNEAQLEKSRLLSDRFSAERPKGSFSTLEIQRTEQGDSAMYLCASSQTGPNEQFFGPGTRLTVL.

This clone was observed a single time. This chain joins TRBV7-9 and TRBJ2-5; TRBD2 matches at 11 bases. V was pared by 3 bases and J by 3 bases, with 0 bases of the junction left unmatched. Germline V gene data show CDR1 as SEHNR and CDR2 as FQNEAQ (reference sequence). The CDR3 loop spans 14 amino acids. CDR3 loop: CASSFSGGEETQYF. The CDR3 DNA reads TGTGCCAGCAGCTTTAGCGGGGGGGAAGAGACCCAGTACTTC.

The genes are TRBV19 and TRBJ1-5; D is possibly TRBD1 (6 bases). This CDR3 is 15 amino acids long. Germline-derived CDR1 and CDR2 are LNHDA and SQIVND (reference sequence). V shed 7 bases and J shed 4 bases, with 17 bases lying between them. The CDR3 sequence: CASTAFDRLNQPQHF. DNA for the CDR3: TGTGCCAGTACGGCTTTCGACAGGTTGAATCAGCCCCAGCATTTT.

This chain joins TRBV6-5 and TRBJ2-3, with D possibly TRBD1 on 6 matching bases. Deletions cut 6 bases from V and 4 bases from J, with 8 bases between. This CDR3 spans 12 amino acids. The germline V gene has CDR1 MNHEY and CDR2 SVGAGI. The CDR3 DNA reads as TGTGCCAGCAGGCACAGGGCAGATACGCAGTATTTT. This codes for CASRHRADTQYF.

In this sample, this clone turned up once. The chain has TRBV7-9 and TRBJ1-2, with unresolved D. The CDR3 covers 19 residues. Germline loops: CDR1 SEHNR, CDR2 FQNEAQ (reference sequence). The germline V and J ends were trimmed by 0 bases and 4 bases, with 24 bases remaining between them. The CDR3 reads CASSLAGGESQFFGYGYTF. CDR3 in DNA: TGTGCCAGCAGCTTAGCGGGCGGGGAATCCCAATTTTTCGGCTATGGCTACACCTTC.

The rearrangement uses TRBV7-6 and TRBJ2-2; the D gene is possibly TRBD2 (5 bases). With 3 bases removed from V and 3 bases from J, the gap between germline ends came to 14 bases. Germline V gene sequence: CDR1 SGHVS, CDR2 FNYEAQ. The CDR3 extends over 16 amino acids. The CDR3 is CASSFRRGMHTGELFF. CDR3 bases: TGTGCCAGCAGCTTTCGTCGGGGAATGCACACCGGGGAGCTGTTTTTT.

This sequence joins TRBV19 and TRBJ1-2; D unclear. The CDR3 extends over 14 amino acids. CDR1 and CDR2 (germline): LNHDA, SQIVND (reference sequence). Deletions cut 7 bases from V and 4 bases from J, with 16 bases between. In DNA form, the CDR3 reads TGTGCCAGTAATTTAGCCCCCGACGGCTATGGCTACACCTTC. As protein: CASNLAPDGYGYTF. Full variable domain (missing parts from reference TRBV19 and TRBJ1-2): DGGITQSPKYLFRKEGQNVTLSCEQNLNHDAMYWYRQDPGQGLRLIYYSQIVNDFQKGDIAEGYSVSREKKESFPLTVTSAQKNPTAFYLCASNLAPDGYGYTFGSGTRLTVV.

As DNA, the CDR3 is TGTGCCAGCTCACCAAGAGAGGGGGCGAACACTGAAGCTTTCTTT. Protein product: CASSPREGANTEAFF. This chain uses TRBV18 with TRBJ1-1; the match to TRBD1 covers 7 bases. CDR1 and CDR2 from the germline V gene are KGHSH and LQKENI. This CDR3 contains 15 residues. The V and J ends lost 2 bases and 1 base, in that order; junction bases with no gene match: 4.

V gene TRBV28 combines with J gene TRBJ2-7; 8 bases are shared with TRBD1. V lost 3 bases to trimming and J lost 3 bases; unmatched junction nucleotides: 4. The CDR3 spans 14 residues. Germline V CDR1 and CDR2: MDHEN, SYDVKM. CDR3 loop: CASSLGTGGYEQYF. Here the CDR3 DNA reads TGTGCCAGCAGTTTGGGTACAGGGGGCTACGAGCAGTACTTC.

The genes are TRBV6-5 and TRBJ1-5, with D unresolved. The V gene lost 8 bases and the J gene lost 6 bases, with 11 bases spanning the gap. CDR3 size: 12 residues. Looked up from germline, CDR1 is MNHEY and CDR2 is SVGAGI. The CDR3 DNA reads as TGTGCCAGCTCTCGGTCCGGTCAGCCCCAGCATTTT. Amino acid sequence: CASSRSGQPQHF.

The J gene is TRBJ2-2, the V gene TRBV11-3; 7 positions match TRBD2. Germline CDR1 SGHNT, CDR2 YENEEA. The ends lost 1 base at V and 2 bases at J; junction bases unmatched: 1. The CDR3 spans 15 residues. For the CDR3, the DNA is TGTGCCAGCAGCTTAGCTAGCGGAAACACCGGGGAGCTGTTTTTT. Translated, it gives CASSLASGNTGELFF.

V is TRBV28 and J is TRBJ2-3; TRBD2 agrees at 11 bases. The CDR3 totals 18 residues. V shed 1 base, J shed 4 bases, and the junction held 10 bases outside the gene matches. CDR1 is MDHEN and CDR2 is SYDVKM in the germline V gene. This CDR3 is CASSLFLGLAGEADTQYF. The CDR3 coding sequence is TGTGCCAGCAGTTTATTCCTCGGACTAGCGGGTGAGGCAGATACGCAGTATTTT.